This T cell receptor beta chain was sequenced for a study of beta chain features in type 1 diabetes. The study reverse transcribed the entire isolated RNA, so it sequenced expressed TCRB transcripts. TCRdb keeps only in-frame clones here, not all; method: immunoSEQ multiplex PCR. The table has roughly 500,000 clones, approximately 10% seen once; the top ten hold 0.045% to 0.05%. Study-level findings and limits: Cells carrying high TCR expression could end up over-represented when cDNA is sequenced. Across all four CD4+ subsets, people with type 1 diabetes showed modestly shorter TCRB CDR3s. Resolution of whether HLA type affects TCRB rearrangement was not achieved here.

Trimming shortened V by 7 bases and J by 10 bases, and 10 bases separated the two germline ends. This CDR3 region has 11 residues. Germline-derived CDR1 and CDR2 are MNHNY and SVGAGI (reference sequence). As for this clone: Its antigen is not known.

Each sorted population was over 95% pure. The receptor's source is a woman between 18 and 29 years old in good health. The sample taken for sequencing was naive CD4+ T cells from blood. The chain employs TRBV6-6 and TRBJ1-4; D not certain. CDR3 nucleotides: TGTGCCAGCAAGGAGGGCGGAAAACTGTTTTTT. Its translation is CASKEGGKLFF.